The rows below give T cell receptor beta chains drawn from one sample of a study of blood T cell repertoires in COVID-19. Some clones are missing from TCRdb's copy, which holds only in-frame ones; the method was immunoSEQ multiplex PCR. Of 350,000 to 400,000 clones listed, under 90% are singletons. The sequencing input was PBMCs or T cells enriched from blood (not recorded which). The source of these receptors is a woman aged 25-40 years who had recovered from COVID-19. The CDR3 runs from the conserved cysteine through the conserved F or W. Each record gives: J gene, V gene, clone size, D gene, CDR3 protein, CDR3 DNA. D genes are given only for firm matches. The listing skips clone size in some rows; elsewhere it reads once, few, many or a size class.

J: TRBJ2-1
V: TRBV5-4
size: .
D: TRBD1
CDR3: CASSLTGVDEQFF
DNA: TGTGCCAGCAGCTTGACAGGGGTGGATGAGCAGTTCTTC

J: TRBJ1-5
V: TRBV19
size: .
D: .
CDR3: CATRTQYSNQPQHF
DNA: TGTGCCACCAGAACACAGTATAGCAATCAGCCCCAGCATTTT

J: TRBJ1-1
V: TRBV5-1
size: .
D: TRBD1
CDR3: CASSGGQGGTEAFF
DNA: TGCGCCAGCAGCGGCGGACAGGGTGGCACTGAAGCTTTCTTT

J: TRBJ2-3
V: TRBV19
size: once
D: TRBD1
CDR3: CATWDSTSTDTQYF
DNA: TGTGCCACCTGGGACAGTACTAGCACAGATACGCAGTATTTT

J: TRBJ2-2
V: TRBV29-1
size: .
D: TRBD1
CDR3: CSVELRTGRNTGELFF
DNA: TGCAGCGTTGAGTTACGGACAGGGAGGAACACCGGGGAGCTGTTTTTT

J: TRBJ2-2
V: TRBV12-3/TRBV12-4
size: .
D: .
CDR3: CASSFAVVGELFF
DNA: TGTGCCAGCAGTTTTGCGGTGGTCGGGGAGCTGTTTTTT

J: TRBJ2-7
V: TRBV11-2
size: .
D: .
CDR3: CASSTHGTPTYEQYF
DNA: TGTGCCAGCAGCACACACGGGACACCAACCTACGAGCAGTACTTC

J: TRBJ2-7
V: TRBV6-1
size: .
D: .
CDR3: CASSEWFGRTFGYEQYF
DNA: TGTGCCAGCAGTGAATGGTTCGGTCGGACTTTCGGGTACGAGCAGTACTTC

J: TRBJ2-4
V: TRBV6-5
size: .
D: .
CDR3: CASRTGIGGNIQYF
DNA: TGTGCCAGCCGGACCGGGATCGGTGGGAACATTCAGTACTTC

J: TRBJ2-5
V: TRBV29-1
size: .
D: TRBD1
CDR3: CSVEPEGAGETQYF
DNA: TGCAGCGTTGAGCCCGAGGGGGCAGGAGAGACCCAGTACTTC

J: TRBJ1-1
V: TRBV7-9
size: .
D: .
CDR3: CASSPVWDFAYTEAFF
DNA: TGTGCCAGCAGCCCAGTATGGGACTTTGCGTACACTGAAGCTTTCTTT

J: TRBJ2-1
V: TRBV10-3
size: .
D: TRBD1
CDR3: CAISERGQGGNEQFF
DNA: TGTGCCATCAGTGAGCGTGGACAGGGGGGGAATGAGCAGTTCTTC

J: TRBJ2-6
V: TRBV7-3
size: .
D: TRBD1
CDR3: CASSLVPGTGAISGANVLTF
DNA: TGTGCCAGCAGCTTAGTGCCCGGAACAGGGGCAATCTCTGGGGCCAACGTCCTGACTTTC

J: TRBJ1-1
V: TRBV19
size: .
D: TRBD1
CDR3: CASSHGQGVWLNTEAFF
DNA: TGTGCCAGTAGTCACGGACAGGGTGTATGGCTGAACACTGAAGCTTTCTTT

J: TRBJ2-2
V: TRBV3-1/TRBV3-2
size: .
D: .
CDR3: CASSQGRTVTGELFF
DNA: TGTGCCAGCAGCCAAGGTCGGACAGTCACCGGGGAGCTGTTTTTT

J: TRBJ1-1
V: TRBV6-1
size: .
D: .
CDR3: CASSEWGLNTEAFF
DNA: TGTGCCAGCAGTGAGTGGGGCTTGAACACTGAAGCTTTCTTT

J: TRBJ1-1
V: TRBV6-2/TRBV6-3
size: few
D: .
CDR3: CASSPPGGEAEAFF
DNA: TGTGCCAGCAGCCCTCCGGGGGGGGAGGCTGAAGCTTTCTTT

J: TRBJ2-7
V: TRBV2
size: .
D: .
CDR3: CASRMGRGYSYEQYF
DNA: TGTGCCAGCCGGATGGGCAGGGGCTACTCCTACGAGCAGTACTTC

J: TRBJ1-6
V: TRBV9
size: .
D: .
CDR3: CASSGGQKNSPLHF
DNA: TGTGCCAGCAGCGGTGGACAGAAAAATTCACCCCTCCACTTT

J: TRBJ2-2
V: TRBV9
size: .
D: .
CDR3: CASSKRQESGELFF
DNA: TGTGCCAGCAGCAAACGACAGGAATCCGGGGAGCTGTTTTTT

J: TRBJ1-2
V: TRBV15
size: few
D: TRBD1
CDR3: CATSGQGYTGYTF
DNA: TGTGCCACCTCGGGACAGGGTTACACCGGCTACACCTTC

J: TRBJ1-6
V: TRBV27
size: .
D: .
CDR3: CASSFEHRVSPLHF
DNA: TGTGCCAGCAGTTTTGAGCACAGGGTCTCACCCCTCCACTTT

J: TRBJ1-4
V: TRBV30
size: .
D: .
CDR3: CAWSGGAGIEKLFF
DNA: TGTGCCTGGAGTGGAGGGGCGGGAATTGAAAAACTGTTTTTT

J: TRBJ2-1
V: TRBV7-9
size: .
D: .
CDR3: CASSLAQGTVDEQFF
DNA: TGTGCCAGCAGCTTAGCGCAGGGGACCGTCGATGAGCAGTTCTTC

J: TRBJ1-2
V: TRBV7-9
size: .
D: .
CDR3: CASSPGIDTRTLTHGYTF
DNA: TGTGCCAGCAGCCCGGGGATAGATACCCGAACTTTAACGCATGGCTACACCTTC

J: TRBJ1-1
V: TRBV11-2
size: .
D: .
CDR3: CASSLGGGLHTEAFF
DNA: TGTGCCAGCAGCTTAGGGGGGGGGTTGCACACTGAAGCTTTCTTT

J: TRBJ2-5
V: TRBV5-4
size: once
D: TRBD1
CDR3: CASSLEGQGITQYF
DNA: TGTGCCAGCAGCTTGGAGGGACAGGGGATAACCCAGTACTTC

J: TRBJ2-6
V: TRBV7-9
size: .
D: .
CDR3: CASSSLDSSGANVLTF
DNA: TGTGCCAGCAGCTCCTTGGACAGCTCTGGGGCCAACGTCCTGACTTTC

J: TRBJ2-3
V: TRBV29-1
size: .
D: .
CDR3: CSVEISRDTQYF
DNA: TGCAGCGTTGAGATTAGCCGGGATACGCAGTATTTT

J: TRBJ2-4
V: TRBV11-1
size: .
D: .
CDR3: CASSSERDSKNIQYF
DNA: TGTGCCAGCAGCTCGGAGAGGGACTCCAAAAACATTCAGTACTTC

J: TRBJ2-6
V: TRBV11-2
size: .
D: TRBD1
CDR3: CASSRVGQGFFSGANVLTF
DNA: TGTGCCAGCTCCCGAGTCGGACAGGGGTTTTTCTCTGGGGCCAACGTCCTGACTTTC

J: TRBJ1-5
V: TRBV10-3
size: once
D: .
CDR3: CAISTGHHQGSNQPQHF
DNA: TGTGCCATCAGCACGGGACACCACCAAGGGAGCAATCAGCCCCAGCATTTT

J: TRBJ2-2
V: TRBV6-5
size: .
D: TRBD1
CDR3: CASNWDRNTGELFF
DNA: TGTGCCAGCAACTGGGACAGAAACACCGGGGAGCTGTTTTTT

J: TRBJ2-1
V: TRBV7-8
size: .
D: TRBD1
CDR3: CASRRSRDRSPSKHNEQFF
DNA: TGTGCCAGCAGACGAAGCCGGGACAGGTCCCCCTCGAAACACAATGAGCAGTTCTTC